The entry below describes one TCR beta chain. Antigen specificity is unknown. These data come from a study of blood T cells in healthy people across ages. Losses at the gene ends were 2 bases for V and 9 bases for J; bases not matched to a gene: 13. Germline V gene lookup returns CDR1 SGHTA and CDR2 FQGNSA. CDR3 length equals 16 residues. The authors isolated at least 6.5 million PBMCs per sample. Primed by a sample-barcoded 5' primer and a J-beta primer mix, a second PCR proceeded for 7 to 11 cycles. TCRdb re-analysed the 5' RACE reads in MiXCR, keeping a single row per CDR3 protein. The table shows 800,000 to 950,000 distinct CDR3 sequences, with 25% to 35% occurring only once. Study conclusions and caveats: PBMCs went unsorted, and a conclusive naive versus antigen-experienced comparison was therefore prevented.

These data were also filed under a second study, of T cells of mothers and their children. That paper adds: The authors identified no persistent microchimeric T cell clones.

Sequencing input: blood. The receptor's source is a middle-aged woman in good health. V usage is TRBV7-2 and J usage is TRBJ2-5, with TRBD2 matching over 9 bases. The CDR3 is CASSLHASGVLGAQYF. The DNA for the CDR3 is TGTGCCAGCAGCTTACATGCTAGCGGGGTTTTAGGGGCCCAGTACTTC.